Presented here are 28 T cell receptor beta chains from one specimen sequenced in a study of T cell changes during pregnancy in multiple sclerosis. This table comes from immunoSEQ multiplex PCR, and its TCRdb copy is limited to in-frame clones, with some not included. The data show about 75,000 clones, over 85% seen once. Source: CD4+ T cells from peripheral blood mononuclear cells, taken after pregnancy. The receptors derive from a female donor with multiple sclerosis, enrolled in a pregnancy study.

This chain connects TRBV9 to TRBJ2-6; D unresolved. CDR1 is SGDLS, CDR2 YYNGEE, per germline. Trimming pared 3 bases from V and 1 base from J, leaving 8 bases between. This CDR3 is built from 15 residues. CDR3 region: CASSDDTSGANVLTF. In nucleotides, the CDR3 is TGTGCCAGCAGCGACGACACATCTGGGGCCAACGTCCTGACTTTC.

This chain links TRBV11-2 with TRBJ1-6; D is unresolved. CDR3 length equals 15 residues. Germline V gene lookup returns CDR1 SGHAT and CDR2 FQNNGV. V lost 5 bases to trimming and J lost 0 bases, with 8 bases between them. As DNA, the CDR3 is TGTGCCAGCAGCCCGGGGAGCTCCTATAATTCACCCCTCCACTTT. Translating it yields CASSPGSSYNSPLHF.

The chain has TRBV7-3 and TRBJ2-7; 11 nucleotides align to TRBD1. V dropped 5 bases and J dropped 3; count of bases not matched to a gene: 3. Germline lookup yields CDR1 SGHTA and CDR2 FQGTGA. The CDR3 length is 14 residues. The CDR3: CASSPGTGGYEQYF. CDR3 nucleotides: TGTGCCAGCAGCCCCGGGACAGGGGGCTACGAGCAGTACTTC. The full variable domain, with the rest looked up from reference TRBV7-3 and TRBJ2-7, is GAGVSQTPSNKVTEKGKYVELRCDPISGHTALYWYRQSLGQGPEFLIYFQGTGAADDSGLPNDRFFAVRPEGSVSTLKIQRTERGDSAVYLCASSPGTGGYEQYFGPGTRLTVT.

The CDR3 here is CASSLGREAEAFF. The CDR3 DNA sequence: TGCGCCAGCAGCTTGGGAAGAGAGGCTGAAGCTTTCTTT. The V call is TRBV5-1, the J call TRBJ1-1; unclear D gene. The CDR3 covers 13 residues. V lost 0 bases and J 6 bases, leaving 9 bases between the germline ends. Germline CDR1 reads SGHRS; CDR2 reads YFSETQ.

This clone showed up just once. As DNA, the CDR3 is TGCAGCGTTGAGGGGACAGGAAATGAAAAACTGTTTTTT. This codes for CSVEGTGNEKLFF. The chain joins TRBV29-1 to TRBJ1-4; 8 positions agree with TRBD1. Losses at the gene ends were 3 bases for V and 5 bases for J; bases not matched to a gene: 2. Germline CDR1 SQVTM, CDR2 ANQGSEA. The CDR3 runs to 13 residues.

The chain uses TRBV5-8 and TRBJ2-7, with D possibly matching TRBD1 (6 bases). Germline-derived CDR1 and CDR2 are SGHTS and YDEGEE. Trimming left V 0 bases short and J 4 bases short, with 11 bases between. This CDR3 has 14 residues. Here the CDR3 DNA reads TGTGCCAGCAGCTTGGTGGTGGGGGCGTACGAGCAGTACTTC. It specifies CASSLVVGAYEQYF.

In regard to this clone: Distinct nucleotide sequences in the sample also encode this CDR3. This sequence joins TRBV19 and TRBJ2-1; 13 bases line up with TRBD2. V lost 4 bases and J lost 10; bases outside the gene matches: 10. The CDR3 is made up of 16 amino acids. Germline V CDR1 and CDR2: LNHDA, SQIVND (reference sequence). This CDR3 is CASSTQLAGGSGEQFF. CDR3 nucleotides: TGTGCCAGTAGTACCCAACTAGCGGGAGGGTCGGGCGAGCAGTTCTTC.

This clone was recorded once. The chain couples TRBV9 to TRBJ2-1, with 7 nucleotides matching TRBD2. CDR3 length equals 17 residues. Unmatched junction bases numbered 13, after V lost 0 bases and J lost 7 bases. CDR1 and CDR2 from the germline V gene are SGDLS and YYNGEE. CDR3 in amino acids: CASSVDPPAGRINEQFF. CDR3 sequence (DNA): TGTGCCAGCAGCGTAGACCCCCCAGCGGGAAGAATAAATGAGCAGTTCTTC.

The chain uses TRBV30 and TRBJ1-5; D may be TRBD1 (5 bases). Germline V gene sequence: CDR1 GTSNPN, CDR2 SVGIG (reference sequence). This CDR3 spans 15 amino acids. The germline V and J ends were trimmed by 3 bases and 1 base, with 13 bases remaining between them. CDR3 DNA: TGTGCCTGGAGACCCGGGGGAGCCAGCAATCAGCCCCAGCATTTT. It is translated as CAWRPGGASNQPQHF.

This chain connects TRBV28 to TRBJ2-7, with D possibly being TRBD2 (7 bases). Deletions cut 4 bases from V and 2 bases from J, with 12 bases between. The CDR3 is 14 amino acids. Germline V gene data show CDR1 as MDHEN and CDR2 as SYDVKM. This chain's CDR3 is CASSSGGQTYEQYF. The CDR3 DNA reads TGTGCCAGCAGTTCGGGAGGACAGACCTACGAGCAGTACTTC.

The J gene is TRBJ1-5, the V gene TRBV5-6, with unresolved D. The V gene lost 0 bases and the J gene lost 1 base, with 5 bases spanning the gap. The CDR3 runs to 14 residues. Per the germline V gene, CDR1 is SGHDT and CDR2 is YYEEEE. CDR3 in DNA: TGTGCCAGCAGCTTGGGACTAAGCAATCAGCCCCAGCATTTT. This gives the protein CASSLGLSNQPQHF. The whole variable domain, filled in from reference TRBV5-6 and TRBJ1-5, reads DAGVTQSPTHLIKTRGQQVTLRCSPKSGHDTVSWYQQALGQGPQFIFQYYEEEERQRGNFPDRFSGHQFPNYSSELNVNALLLGDSALYLCASSLGLSNQPQHFGDGTRLSIL.

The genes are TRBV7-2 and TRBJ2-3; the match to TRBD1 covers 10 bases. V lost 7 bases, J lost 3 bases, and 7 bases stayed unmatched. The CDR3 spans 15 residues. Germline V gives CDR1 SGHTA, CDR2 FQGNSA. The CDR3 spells CASTLTGGATDTQYF. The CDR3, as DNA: TGTGCCAGCACGCTGACAGGGGGCGCGACAGATACGCAGTATTTT.

The CDR3 coding sequence is TGCAGCGTTGTACGCGGAGGGGAGACCCAGTACTTC. It specifies CSVVRGGETQYF. The chain employs TRBV29-1 and TRBJ2-5; a possible D gene is TRBD2 (6 bases). The CDR3 is made up of 12 amino acids. V gave up 4 bases and J gave up 5 bases, with 11 bases separating them. Germline V gene lookup returns CDR1 SQVTM and CDR2 ANQGSEA. The full variable domain, with the rest looked up from reference TRBV29-1 and TRBJ2-5, is SAVISQKPSRDICQRGTSLTIQCQVDSQVTMMFWYRQQPGQSLTLIATANQGSEATYESGFVIDKFPISRPNLTFSTLTVSNMSPEDSSIYLCSVVRGGETQYFGPGTRLLVL.

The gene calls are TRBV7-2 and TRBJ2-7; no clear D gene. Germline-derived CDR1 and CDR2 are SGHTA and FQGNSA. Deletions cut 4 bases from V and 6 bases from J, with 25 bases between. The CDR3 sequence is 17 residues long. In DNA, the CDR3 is TGTGCCAGCAGCTCCAAACTATTTACGGCCTCTATGGCCGAGCAGTACTTC. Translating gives CASSSKLFTASMAEQYF.

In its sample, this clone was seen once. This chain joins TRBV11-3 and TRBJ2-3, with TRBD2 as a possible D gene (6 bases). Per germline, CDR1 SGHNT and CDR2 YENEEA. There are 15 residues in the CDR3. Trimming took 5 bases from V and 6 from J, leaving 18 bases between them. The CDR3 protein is CASSPGTFFGDTQYF. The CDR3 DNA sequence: TGTGCCAGCAGCCCAGGGACTTTTTTCGGGGATACGCAGTATTTT. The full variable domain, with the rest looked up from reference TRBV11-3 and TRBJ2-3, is EAGVVQSPRYKIIEKKQPVAFWCNPISGHNTLYWYLQNLGQGPELLIRYENEEAVDDSQLPKDRFSAERLKGVDSTLKIQPAELGDSAVYLCASSPGTFFGDTQYFGPGTRLTVL.

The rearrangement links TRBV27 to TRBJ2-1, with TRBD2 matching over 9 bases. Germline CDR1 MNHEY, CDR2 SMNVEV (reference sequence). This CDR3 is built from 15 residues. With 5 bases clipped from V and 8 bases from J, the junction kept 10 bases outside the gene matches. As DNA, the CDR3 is TGTGCCAGCAGTCAACCGGGACTAGCTTCTTATGAGCAGTTCTTC. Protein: CASSQPGLASYEQFF.

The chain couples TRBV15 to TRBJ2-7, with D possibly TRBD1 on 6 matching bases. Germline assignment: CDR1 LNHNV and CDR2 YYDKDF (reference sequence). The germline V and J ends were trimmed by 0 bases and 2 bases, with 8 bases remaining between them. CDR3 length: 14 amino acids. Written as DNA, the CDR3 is TGTGCCACCAGCAGAGACAGGGGCCCCTACGAGCAGTACTTC. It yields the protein CATSRDRGPYEQYF.

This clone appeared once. CDR3 in amino acids: CASSFKVQVPSYEQYF. In nucleotides, the CDR3 is TGTGCCAGCAGTTTCAAGGTCCAGGTCCCCTCCTACGAGCAGTACTTC. V is TRBV28 and J is TRBJ2-7; D remains ambiguous. Trimming shortened V by 3 bases and J by 0 bases, and 15 bases separated the two germline ends. Germline V gene lookup returns CDR1 MDHEN and CDR2 SYDVKM. This CDR3 region has 16 residues.

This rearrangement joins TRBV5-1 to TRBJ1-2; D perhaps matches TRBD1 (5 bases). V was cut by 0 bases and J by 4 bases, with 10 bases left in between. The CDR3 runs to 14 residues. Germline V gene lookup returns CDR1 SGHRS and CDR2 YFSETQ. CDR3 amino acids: CASSLDQGFYGYTF. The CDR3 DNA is TGCGCCAGCAGCTTGGATCAGGGATTCTATGGCTACACCTTC.

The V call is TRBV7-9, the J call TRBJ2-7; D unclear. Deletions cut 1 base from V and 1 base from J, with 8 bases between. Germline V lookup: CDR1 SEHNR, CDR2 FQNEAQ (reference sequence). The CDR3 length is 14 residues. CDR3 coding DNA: TGTGCCAGCAGCTTAGATATGCAGTCCTACGAGCAGTACTTC. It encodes CASSLDMQSYEQYF.

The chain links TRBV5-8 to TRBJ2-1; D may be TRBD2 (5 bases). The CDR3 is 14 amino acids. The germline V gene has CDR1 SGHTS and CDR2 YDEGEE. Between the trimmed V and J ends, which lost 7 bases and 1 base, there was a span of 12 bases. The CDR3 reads CASPGTLSYNEQFF. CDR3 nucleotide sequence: TGTGCCAGCCCGGGAACATTATCCTACAATGAGCAGTTCTTC. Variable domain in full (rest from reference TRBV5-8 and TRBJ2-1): EAGVTQSPTHLIKTRGQQATLRCSPISGHTSVYWYQQALGLGLQFLLWYDEGEERNRGNFPPRFSGRQFPNYSSELNVNALELEDSALYLCASPGTLSYNEQFFGPGTRLTVL.

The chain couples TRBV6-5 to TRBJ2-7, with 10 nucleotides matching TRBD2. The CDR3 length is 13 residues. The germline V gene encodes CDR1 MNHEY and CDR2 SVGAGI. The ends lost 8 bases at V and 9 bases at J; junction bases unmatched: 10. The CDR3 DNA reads TGTGCCAGCTATCCGGGACTAGCGAGGGGGCAGTACTTC. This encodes CASYPGLARGQYF.

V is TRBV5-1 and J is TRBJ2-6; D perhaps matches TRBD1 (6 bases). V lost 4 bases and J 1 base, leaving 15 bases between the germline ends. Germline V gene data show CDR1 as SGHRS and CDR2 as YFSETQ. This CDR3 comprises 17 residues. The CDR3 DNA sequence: TGCGCCAGCAGCCCTCAGGGGACGGCTTCTGGGGCCAACGTCCTGACTTTC. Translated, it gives CASSPQGTASGANVLTF.

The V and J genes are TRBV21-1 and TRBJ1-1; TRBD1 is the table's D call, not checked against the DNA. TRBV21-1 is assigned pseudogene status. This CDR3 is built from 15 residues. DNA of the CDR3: TGTGCCAGAGATTCCGACGGACAGGGAAGAACTGAAGCTTTCTTT. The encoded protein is CARDSDGQGRTEAFF.

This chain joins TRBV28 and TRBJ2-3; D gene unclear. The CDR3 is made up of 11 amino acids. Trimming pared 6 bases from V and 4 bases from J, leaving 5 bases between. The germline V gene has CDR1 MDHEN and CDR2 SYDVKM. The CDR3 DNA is TGTGCCAGCAGCCGTTCAGATACGCAGTATTTT. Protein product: CASSRSDTQYF.

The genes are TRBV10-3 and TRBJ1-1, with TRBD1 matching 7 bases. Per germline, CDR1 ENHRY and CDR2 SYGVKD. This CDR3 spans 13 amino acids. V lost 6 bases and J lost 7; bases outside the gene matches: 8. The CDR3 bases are TGTGCCATCAGGTGGACAGGCAGGAATGAAGCTTTCTTT. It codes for CAIRWTGRNEAFF.

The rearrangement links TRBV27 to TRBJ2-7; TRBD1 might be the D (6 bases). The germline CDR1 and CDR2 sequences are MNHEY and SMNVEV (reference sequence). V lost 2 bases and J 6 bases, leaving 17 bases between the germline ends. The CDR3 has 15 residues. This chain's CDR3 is CASSLDRFNRAEQYF. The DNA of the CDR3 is TGTGCCAGCAGTTTAGATCGGTTCAACAGGGCCGAGCAGTACTTC.

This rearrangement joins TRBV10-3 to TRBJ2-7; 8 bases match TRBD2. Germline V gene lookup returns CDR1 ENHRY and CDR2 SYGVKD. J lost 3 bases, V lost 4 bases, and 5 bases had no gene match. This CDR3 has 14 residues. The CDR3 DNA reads TGTGCCATCAGTGTTCTTAGCGGGAACTACGAGCAGTACTTC. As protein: CAISVLSGNYEQYF.